This T cell receptor beta chain emerged from a study of blood T cells in healthy people across ages. About this clonotype: Its cognate antigen is unknown.

Germline loops: CDR1 SEHNR, CDR2 FQNEAQ (reference sequence). This CDR3 has 14 residues. The V end lost 3 bases, the J end lost 6 bases, and 13 bases lay between the germline ends. With a J-beta primer mix and a sample-barcoded 5' primer, a second PCR ran about 6 to 11 cycles. MiXCR, applied by TCRdb to the 5' RACE reads, yields one record per CDR3 protein. The sample contains 750,000 to 1,000,000 distinct CDR3 sequences, about 28% of which appear only once. The sample providers were healthy Caucasian people from Russia, aged about 6 to 95. Findings and limits, study-wide: Across the age range, TCR beta diversity per million T cells fell in a roughly linear way.

This sample also belongs to another study, concerning T cells of mothers and their children.

The sequenced sample consisted of blood. The chain carries TRBV7-9 and TRBJ2-3, with a weak D call TRBD1 (5 bases). The source of this sequence is a woman in her thirties or forties in good health. This CDR3 reads CASSLGHGADTQYF. The CDR3 DNA reads TGTGCCAGCAGCTTGGGGCATGGGGCCGATACGCAGTATTTT.